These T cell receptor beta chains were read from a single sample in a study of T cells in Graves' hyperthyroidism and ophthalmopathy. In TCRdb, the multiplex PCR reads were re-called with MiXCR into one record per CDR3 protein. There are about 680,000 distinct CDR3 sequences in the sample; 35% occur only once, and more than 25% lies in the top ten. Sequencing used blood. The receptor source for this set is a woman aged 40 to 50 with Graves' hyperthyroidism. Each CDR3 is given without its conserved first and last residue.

cdr3_aa: SVATQNTEAF; v_call: TRBV29-1
cdr3_aa: ASSDFGSTGELF; v_call: TRBV24-1
cdr3_aa: ASRRQGLQGYT; v_call: TRBV12-3/TRBV12-4
cdr3_aa: ASSSPGQGGGEQY; v_call: TRBV7-9
cdr3_aa: ASSDPGQLYGYT; v_call: TRBV25-1
cdr3_aa: SARDNEQF; v_call: TRBV20-1
cdr3_aa: ASSDGLPRDTQY; v_call: TRBV7-2
cdr3_aa: ASSLPGAGETQY; v_call: TRBV7-2
cdr3_aa: ASSPATGYYEQY; v_call: TRBV14
cdr3_aa: ASSPRTSNYEQY; v_call: TRBV7-2
cdr3_aa: ASSSPQGGGETQY; v_call: TRBV7-9
cdr3_aa: ATSDIGGHEQF; v_call: TRBV24-1
cdr3_aa: SFSEGPYGYT; v_call: TRBV20-1
cdr3_aa: ASRSRDGSSYEQY; v_call: TRBV7-2
cdr3_aa: ASSVAEMNTEAF; v_call: TRBV9
cdr3_aa: ASSLDRAGGYT; v_call: TRBV19
cdr3_aa: ASSEGRGGNQPQH; v_call: TRBV2
cdr3_aa: ASSQDGPLGQGAYEQY; v_call: TRBV7-2
cdr3_aa: ASSGPGGAF; v_call: TRBV25-1
cdr3_aa: ASSFSVRDLYEQY; v_call: TRBV12-3/TRBV12-4
cdr3_aa: ATLSGTGFYGYT; v_call: TRBV2
cdr3_aa: ASSPARDSGYT; v_call: TRBV7-9
cdr3_aa: ASSDPKNEKLF; v_call: TRBV25-1
cdr3_aa: ASSYQGAGYT; v_call: TRBV6-5
cdr3_aa: ASSPGGDEQF; v_call: TRBV7-2
cdr3_aa: SGTSGSPNEQF; v_call: TRBV29-1
cdr3_aa: ASSSGQAESPPH; v_call: TRBV7-2
cdr3_aa: ASSLLGFGDEPQH; v_call: TRBV27
cdr3_aa: ASSHTTGIENSPLH; v_call: TRBV2
cdr3_aa: ASSWTGHTEAF; v_call: TRBV12-3/TRBV12-4
cdr3_aa: ASSFPRGLGANVLT; v_call: TRBV5-6
cdr3_aa: ASSLADRSSNYGYT; v_call: TRBV5-1
cdr3_aa: ASSREGYTEAF; v_call: TRBV6-2/TRBV6-3
cdr3_aa: ASSYWGTSGGTGELF; v_call: TRBV6-5
cdr3_aa: ASSDPGYQPYEQY; v_call: TRBV25-1
cdr3_aa: ATSYWLATDTQY; v_call: TRBV15
cdr3_aa: ASSFGDLWQGAGEQY; v_call: TRBV7-6
cdr3_aa: ASRARKGRGDYGYT; v_call: TRBV6-1
cdr3_aa: ASSVTGTPSRSPLH; v_call: TRBV9
cdr3_aa: ASSWGTDSNQPQH; v_call: TRBV7-2
cdr3_aa: ASRGTGGITGELF; v_call: TRBV9
cdr3_aa: ASRARAGNQPQH; v_call: TRBV10-2
cdr3_aa: ASSPGQVLYEQY; v_call: TRBV5-4
cdr3_aa: ASSLSTHGNYGYT; v_call: TRBV6-5
cdr3_aa: ASKRQGILEQY; v_call: TRBV25-1
cdr3_aa: ASSYPGGSSETQY; v_call: TRBV6-2/TRBV6-3
cdr3_aa: AISDRGSTGELF; v_call: TRBV10-3
cdr3_aa: ASSLTQVRQPQH; v_call: TRBV7-3
cdr3_aa: ASGSAGSHRETQY; v_call: TRBV7-2
cdr3_aa: SAKADRASYEQY; v_call: TRBV20-1
cdr3_aa: ASSRTGGYEQY; v_call: TRBV7-9
cdr3_aa: ASSLANTEAF; v_call: TRBV5-1
cdr3_aa: ASSFMGTDTQY; v_call: TRBV7-3
cdr3_aa: ASSLVTSSGSGYEQY; v_call: TRBV7-8
cdr3_aa: SASPSSGGVETQY; v_call: TRBV20-1
cdr3_aa: ASSAGSSYNSPLH; v_call: TRBV7-9
cdr3_aa: ASSRQGFYGYT; v_call: TRBV6-5
cdr3_aa: ASSPGRDRQETQY; v_call: TRBV7-9
cdr3_aa: ASSQYQGASGRVGAYEQY; v_call: TRBV2